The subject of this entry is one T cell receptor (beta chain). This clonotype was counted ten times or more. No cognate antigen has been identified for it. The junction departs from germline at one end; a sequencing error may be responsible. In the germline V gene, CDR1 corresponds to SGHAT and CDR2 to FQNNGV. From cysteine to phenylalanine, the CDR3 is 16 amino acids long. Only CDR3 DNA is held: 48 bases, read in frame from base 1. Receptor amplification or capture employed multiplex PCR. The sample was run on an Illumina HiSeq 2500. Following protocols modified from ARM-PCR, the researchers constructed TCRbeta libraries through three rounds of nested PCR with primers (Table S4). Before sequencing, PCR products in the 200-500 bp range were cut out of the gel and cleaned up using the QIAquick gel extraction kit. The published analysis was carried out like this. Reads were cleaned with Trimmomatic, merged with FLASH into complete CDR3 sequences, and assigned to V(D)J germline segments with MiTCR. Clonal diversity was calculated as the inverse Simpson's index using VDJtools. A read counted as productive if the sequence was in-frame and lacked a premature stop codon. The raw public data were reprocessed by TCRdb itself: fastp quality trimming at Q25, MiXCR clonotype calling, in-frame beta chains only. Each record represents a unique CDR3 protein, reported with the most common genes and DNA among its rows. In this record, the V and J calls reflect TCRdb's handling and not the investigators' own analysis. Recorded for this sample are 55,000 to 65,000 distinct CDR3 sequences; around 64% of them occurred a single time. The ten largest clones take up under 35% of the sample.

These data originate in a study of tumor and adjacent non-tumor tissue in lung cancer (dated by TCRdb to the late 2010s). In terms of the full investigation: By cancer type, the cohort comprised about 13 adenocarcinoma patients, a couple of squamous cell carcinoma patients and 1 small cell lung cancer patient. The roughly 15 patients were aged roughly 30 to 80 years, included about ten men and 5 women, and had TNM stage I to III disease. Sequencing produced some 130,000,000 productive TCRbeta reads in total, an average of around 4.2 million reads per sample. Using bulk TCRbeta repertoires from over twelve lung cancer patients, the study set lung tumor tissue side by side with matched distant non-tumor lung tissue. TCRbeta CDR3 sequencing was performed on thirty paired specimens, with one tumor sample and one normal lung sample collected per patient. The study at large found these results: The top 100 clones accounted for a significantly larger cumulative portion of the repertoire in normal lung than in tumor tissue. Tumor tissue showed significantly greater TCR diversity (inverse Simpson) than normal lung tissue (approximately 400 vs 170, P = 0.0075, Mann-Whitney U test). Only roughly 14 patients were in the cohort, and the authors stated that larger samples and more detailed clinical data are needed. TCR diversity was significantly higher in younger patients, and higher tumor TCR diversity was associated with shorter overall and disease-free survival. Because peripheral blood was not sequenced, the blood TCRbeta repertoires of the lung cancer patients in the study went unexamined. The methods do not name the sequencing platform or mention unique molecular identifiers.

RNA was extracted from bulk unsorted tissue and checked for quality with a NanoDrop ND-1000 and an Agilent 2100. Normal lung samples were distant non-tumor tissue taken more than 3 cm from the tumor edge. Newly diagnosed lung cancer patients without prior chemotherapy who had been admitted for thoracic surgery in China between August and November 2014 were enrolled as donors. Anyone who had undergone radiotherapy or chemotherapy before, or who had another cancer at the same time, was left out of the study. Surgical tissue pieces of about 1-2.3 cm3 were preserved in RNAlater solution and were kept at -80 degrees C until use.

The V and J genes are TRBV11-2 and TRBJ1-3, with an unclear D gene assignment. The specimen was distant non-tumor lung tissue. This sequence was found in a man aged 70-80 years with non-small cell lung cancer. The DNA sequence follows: TGTGCCAGCAGCTTGGAACCCAAGGGCTCTGGAAGCACCATATATTTT. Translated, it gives CASSLEPKGSGSTIYF. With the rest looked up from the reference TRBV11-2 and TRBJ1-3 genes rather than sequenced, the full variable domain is EAGVAQSPRYKIIEKRQSVAFWCNPISGHATLYWYQQILGQGPKLLIQFQNNGVVDDSQLPKDRFSAERLKGVDSTLKIQPAKLEDSAVYLCASSLEPKGSGSTIYFGEGSWLTVV.